The 21 T cell receptor beta chains reported below all come from one sample, sequenced in a study of post-analysis software for immune sequencing data. TCR beta libraries were prepared from cDNA with unique molecular identifiers. Each CDR3 protein gets one entry after TCRdb re-called the PCR reads with MiXCR. Of fewer than 550,000 distinct CDR3 sequences in the sample, around 31% are singletons; the top ten hold 6%. These receptors lack a known antigen. Study outcomes and limitations: The study found TRBV5-6, TRBV5-1 and TRBV20-1 among roughly 5 TRBV segments more frequent in patients than controls.

The sample comprised blood. These receptors originate from a girl between 2 and 17 years old with multiple sclerosis.

This clonotype was seen more than once but under ten times. This chain uses TRBV5-1 with TRBJ2-7; D possibly uses TRBD1 or TRBD2 (5 bases each). The CDR3 has 18 residues. V was trimmed by 4 bases and J by 1 base, leaving 24 bases between them. Germline loops: CDR1 SGHRS, CDR2 YFSETQ. The CDR3 sequence is CASSPLVGRVRRSYEQYF. The CDR3 DNA is TGCGCCAGCAGCCCACTAGTGGGCAGGGTTCGCCGTTCCTACGAGCAGTACTTC.

Comments on this clonotype: At one end, the junction sequence differs from germline, possibly due to a read error. The rearrangement links TRBV5-1 to TRBJ1-5; D is unresolved. There are 15 residues in the CDR3. Germline V CDR1 and CDR2: SGHRS, YFSETQ. The CDR3 DNA is TGCGCCGGCAGCTTGGATCCCGGAAGCAATCAGCCCCAGCATTTT. It encodes CAGSLDPGSNQPQHF.

This clonotype was found a few times. The V and J genes are TRBV20-1 and TRBJ2-7, with D possibly matching TRBD1 (7 bases). Germline V gene lookup returns CDR1 DFQATT and CDR2 SNEGSKA (reference sequence). The V gene lost 7 bases and the J gene lost 3 bases, with 19 bases spanning the gap. CDR3 length: 14 residues. The chain's CDR3 is CSVPRRAGGYEQYF. DNA for the CDR3: TGCAGTGTTCCCAGGAGGGCAGGGGGCTACGAGCAGTACTTC.

J is TRBJ1-6 and V is TRBV7-8; D possibly corresponds to TRBD1 (6 bases). V lost 3 bases and J lost 8, with 14 bases in between. Germline CDR1 reads SGHVS; CDR2 reads FQNEAQ. The CDR3 contains 15 residues. For the CDR3, the DNA is TGTGCCAGCAGCTTGGGGGGGCTCTGGGATTCACCCCTCCACTTT. It specifies CASSLGGLWDSPLHF. The full variable domain, completed using reference TRBV7-8 and TRBJ1-6, is GAGVSQSPRYKVAKRGQDVALRCDPISGHVSLFWYQQALGQGPEFLTYFQNEAQLDKSGLPSDRFFAERPEGSVSTLKIQRTQQEDSAVYLCASSLGGLWDSPLHFGNGTRLTVT.

This clonotype appeared a few times. The J gene is TRBJ2-3, the V gene TRBV7-3, with D perhaps TRBD2 (6 bases). V dropped 3 bases and J dropped 3 bases, with 10 bases sitting between them. CDR1 SGHTA and CDR2 FQGTGA come from the germline V gene. The CDR3 has 14 residues. DNA for the CDR3: TGTGCCAGCAGCTTCTCCGGACTAACAGATACGCAGTATTTT. It is translated as CASSFSGLTDTQYF.

The V and J genes are TRBV9 and TRBJ2-1, with D maybe TRBD1 (6 bases). Trimming removed 0 bases at V and 8 bases at J, with 12 bases between. The CDR3 contains 14 residues. Per germline, CDR1 SGDLS and CDR2 YYNGEE. The DNA for the CDR3 is TGTGCCAGCAGCGTAGACCAGGGGTACTATGAGCAGTTCTTC. It codes for CASSVDQGYYEQFF.

In nucleotides, the CDR3 is TGTGCCAGCAGCCAAGTACTAGCGGGGGGGCCTGATACGCAGTATTTT. This gives the protein CASSQVLAGGPDTQYF. The chain uses TRBV4-2 and TRBJ2-3; TRBD2 matches 13 bases. This CDR3 spans 16 amino acids. The V gene end was trimmed by 1 base and the J gene end by 6 bases; junction bases not matched to a gene: 4. CDR1 is LGHNA, CDR2 YNFKEQ, per germline.

This clonotype occurred a few times. This chain links TRBV24-1 with TRBJ1-5; perhaps TRBD1 as D (6 bases). V was trimmed by 10 bases and J by 9 bases, leaving 15 bases between them. The CDR3 sequence is 12 residues long. Germline loops: CDR1 KGHDR, CDR2 SFDVKD. CDR3 sequence (DNA): TGTGCCACAGGACAGAGTTCCGGGCCCCAGCATTTT. It is translated as CATGQSSGPQHF.

The rearrangement uses TRBV6-5 and TRBJ2-2, with 14 positions matching TRBD2. Germline CDR1 and CDR2: MNHEY and SVGAGI. The CDR3 is made up of 17 amino acids. The J segment lost 4 bases and the V segment lost 2 bases, leaving 3 bases of the junction unmatched. The CDR3 sequence is CASSYRLAGGPTGELFF. The CDR3, as DNA: TGTGCCAGCAGTTACCGACTAGCGGGGGGGCCCACCGGGGAGCTGTTTTTT.

The chain is built from TRBV18 and TRBJ2-3, with no clear D. The CDR3 spans 15 residues. V lost 3 bases and J 6 bases, leaving 16 bases between the germline ends. CDR1 KGHSH and CDR2 LQKENI come from the germline V gene. This CDR3 reads CASSPTGPSADTQYF. CDR3 nucleotide sequence: TGTGCCAGCTCACCCACCGGGCCCAGTGCGGATACGCAGTATTTT.

The chain uses TRBV20-1 and TRBJ1-5; a possible D gene is TRBD1 (6 bases). Germline lookup yields CDR1 DFQATT and CDR2 SNEGSKA (reference sequence). V was pared by 0 bases and J by 3 bases, with 15 bases between. The CDR3 runs 16 residues. Here the CDR3 reads CSAREGGGGHNQPQHF. CDR3 DNA sequence: TGCAGTGCTAGAGAAGGGGGTGGCGGACACAATCAGCCCCAGCATTTT.

This clonotype was observed a handful of times. The chain links TRBV20-1 to TRBJ1-2, with D possibly matching TRBD1 (6 bases). CDR1 is DFQATT, CDR2 SNEGSKA, per germline (reference sequence). Trimming removed 5 bases from V and 7 bases from J, with 23 bases in between. This CDR3 spans 15 amino acids. In DNA, the CDR3 is TGCAGTGCTGCCCAGGGGAGCCGGGAAGGGACTGGCTACACCTTC. Its translation is CSAAQGSREGTGYTF.

The J gene is TRBJ1-2, the V gene TRBV4-1; TRBD1 might be the D (5 bases). Germline V gene data show CDR1 as MGHRA and CDR2 as YSYEKL. Deletions cut 5 bases from V and 8 bases from J, with 21 bases between. CDR3 length equals 15 residues. CDR3 amino acids: CASSVRHPGRGGYTF. CDR3 coding DNA: TGCGCCAGCAGCGTCCGACATCCGGGACGAGGAGGCTACACCTTC.

This clonotype was picked up a small number of times. The V and J genes are TRBV15 and TRBJ2-1, with D maybe TRBD2 (5 bases). The CDR3 loop spans 15 amino acids. CDR1 is LNHNV and CDR2 is YYDKDF in the germline V gene (reference sequence). V was pared by 0 bases and J by 4 bases, with 10 bases between. CDR3 region: CATSRDSGRYNEQFF. In nucleotides, the CDR3 is TGTGCCACCAGCAGAGATTCGGGGAGATACAATGAGCAGTTCTTC.

V is TRBV11-3 and J is TRBJ2-2; possibly TRBD2 for D (5 bases). The V end was cut by 4 bases, the J end by 4 bases, with 22 bases between. Per the germline V gene, CDR1 is SGHNT and CDR2 is YENEEA. The CDR3 runs to 18 residues. CDR3 DNA: TGTGCCAGCAGCTCGAATCATTTCGGGATAAAGGGCACCGGGGAGCTGTTTTTT. This gives the protein CASSSNHFGIKGTGELFF.

The J gene is TRBJ2-3, the V gene TRBV12-3 or TRBV12-4; tentative D call: TRBD1 (7 bases). The CDR3 spans 15 residues. V was clipped by 5 bases and J by 3 bases, with 15 bases between them. The CDR3 coding sequence is TGTGCCAGCAGTCACCAGACAGGGAGGACAGATACGCAGTATTTT. Protein: CASSHQTGRTDTQYF.

This clonotype was counted a few times. The V call is TRBV6-1, the J call TRBJ2-3, with a tentative D call TRBD2 (6 bases). The V end lost 5 bases, the J end lost 2 bases, and 17 bases lay between the germline ends. CDR3 length: 16 residues. Germline loops: CDR1 MNHNS, CDR2 SASEGT. This chain's CDR3 is CASSLAGTFLTDTQYF. In nucleotides, the CDR3 is TGTGCCAGCAGTCTAGCAGGGACTTTCCTCACAGATACGCAGTATTTT.

The CDR3 DNA reads TGTGCCAGCACCGGTCAGGGTTATCAGCCCCAGCATTTT. Translation: CASTGQGYQPQHF. V and J are TRBV2 and TRBJ1-5; D perhaps matches TRBD1 (5 bases). The CDR3 totals 13 residues. CDR1 is SNHLY, CDR2 FYNNEI, per germline. V dropped 7 bases and J dropped 5 bases, with 12 bases sitting between them.

In this sample, this clonotype turned up a few times. The chain carries TRBV20-1 and TRBJ1-2; D remains ambiguous. Germline V gives CDR1 DFQATT, CDR2 SNEGSKA (reference sequence). This CDR3 has 13 amino acids. The V and J ends lost 2 bases and 3 bases respectively, with 10 bases between them. CDR3 in amino acids: CSARRVYDYGYTF. As DNA, the CDR3 is TGCAGTGCTAGAAGGGTCTATGACTATGGCTACACCTTC.

This clonotype turned up a few times. The chain links TRBV11-2 to TRBJ2-3; TRBD2 agrees at 10 bases. CDR1 is SGHAT and CDR2 is FQNNGV in the germline V gene. CDR3 length: 16 amino acids. J gave up 3 bases and V 5 bases, and 8 bases lay outside the gene matches. This chain's CDR3 is CASSPDTSGATDTQYF. CDR3 coding DNA: TGTGCCAGCAGCCCCGACACTAGCGGGGCTACAGATACGCAGTATTTT.

This clonotype was counted only a few times. V usage is TRBV7-2 and J usage is TRBJ2-3; D is undetermined. V shed 1 base and J shed 8 bases, with 10 bases lying between them. The CDR3 is made up of 13 amino acids. Germline CDR1 reads SGHTA; CDR2 reads FQGNSA. CDR3 DNA sequence: TGTGCCAGCAGCTTAGTGGAGTGGGGTACGCAGTATTTT. This translates into CASSLVEWGTQYF.